This note documents a single T cell receptor beta chain sequence. Its antigen is undetermined. The data stem from a study of cytomegalovirus exposure and HLA in healthy donors. Sequencing used immunoSEQ multiplex PCR; TCRdb keeps in-frame clones, though not all of them. The sample includes about 130,000 clones, nearly 90% of them seen just once. The CDR3 has 13 amino acids. V lost 4 bases to trimming and J lost 0 bases, with 9 bases between them. Germline assignment: CDR1 SQVTM and CDR2 ANQGSEA. Overall study results and limits: There were some public TCRs occurring in many donors, but most TCR sequences were rare. Subsequent analysis found a tendency for first-cohort TCR clusters to co-occur within the roughly 130 validation repertoires.

The clonotype originates from a young woman in good health and CMV-seronegative. Source material: PBMCs. The rearrangement joins TRBV29-1 to TRBJ1-1; TRBD1 is a possible D gene (5 bases). This chain's CDR3 is CSVVRQMNTEAFF. DNA for the CDR3: TGCAGCGTTGTCAGACAGATGAACACTGAAGCTTTCTTT.